This TCR beta chain derives from a study of TIL therapy for anti-PD-1-resistant metastatic lung cancer. The wider study: Progressing patients received lymphodepletion, expanded TIL infusion and IL-2. Half of patients were current or former smokers.

Sequencing used immunoSEQ v3. Profiling relied on immunoSEQ multiplex PCR, and the TCRdb table lists in-frame clones only, not all of them. The sample holds approximately 47,000 clones, just over 85% seen once. J gave up 3 bases and V 5 bases, and 4 bases lay outside the gene matches. The CDR3 sequence is 14 residues long. Germline values: CDR1 KGHSH, CDR2 LQKENI. Time point: pre-treatment sample, taken before nivolumab and TIL therapy. The material was blood, obtained at baseline. This chain connects TRBV18 to TRBJ2-5; 9 positions agree with TRBD2. This clonotype was sampled from a person between 30 and 79 years old with non-small cell lung cancer. The chain's CDR3 is CASSATSGKETQYF. The CDR3 DNA reads as TGTGCCAGCTCAGCGACTAGCGGAAAAGAGACCCAGTACTTC.